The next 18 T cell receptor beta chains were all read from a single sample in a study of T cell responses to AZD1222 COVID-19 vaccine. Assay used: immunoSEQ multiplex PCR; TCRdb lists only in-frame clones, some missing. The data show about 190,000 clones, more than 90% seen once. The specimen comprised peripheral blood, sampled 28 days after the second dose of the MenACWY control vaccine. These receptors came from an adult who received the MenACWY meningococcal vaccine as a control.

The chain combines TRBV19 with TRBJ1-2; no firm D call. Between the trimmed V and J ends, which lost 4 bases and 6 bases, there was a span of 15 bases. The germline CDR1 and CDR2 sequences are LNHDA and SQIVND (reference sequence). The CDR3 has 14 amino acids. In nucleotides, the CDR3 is TGTGCCAGTAGTAATCCTGGGGTGACAAATGGCTACACCTTC. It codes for CASSNPGVTNGYTF. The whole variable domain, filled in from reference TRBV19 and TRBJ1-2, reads DGGITQSPKYLFRKEGQNVTLSCEQNLNHDAMYWYRQDPGQGLRLIYYSQIVNDFQKGDIAEGYSVSREKKESFPLTVTSAQKNPTAFYLCASSNPGVTNGYTFGSGTRLTVV.

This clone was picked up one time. The CDR3 DNA is TGTGCCAGCAGCTTAGCCCGGGACTCCTACGAGCAGTACTTC. Translating gives CASSLARDSYEQYF. The rearrangement links TRBV7-8 to TRBJ2-7; D might be TRBD2 (5 bases). This CDR3 contains 14 residues. Trimming removed 0 bases at V and 0 bases at J, with 6 bases between. The germline CDR1 and CDR2 sequences are SGHVS and FQNEAQ.

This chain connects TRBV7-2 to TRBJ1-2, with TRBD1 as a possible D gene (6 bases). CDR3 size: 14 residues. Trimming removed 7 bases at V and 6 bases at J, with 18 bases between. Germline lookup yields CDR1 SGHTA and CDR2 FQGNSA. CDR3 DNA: TGTGCCAGCAACTACGTGGGGGGCACCCATGGCTACACCTTC. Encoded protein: CASNYVGGTHGYTF.

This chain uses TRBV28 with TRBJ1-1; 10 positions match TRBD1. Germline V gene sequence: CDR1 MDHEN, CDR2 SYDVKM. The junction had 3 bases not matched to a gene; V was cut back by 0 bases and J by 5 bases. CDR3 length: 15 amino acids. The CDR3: CASSLWGTGVTEAFF. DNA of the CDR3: TGTGCCAGCAGTTTATGGGGGACAGGGGTTACTGAAGCTTTCTTT.

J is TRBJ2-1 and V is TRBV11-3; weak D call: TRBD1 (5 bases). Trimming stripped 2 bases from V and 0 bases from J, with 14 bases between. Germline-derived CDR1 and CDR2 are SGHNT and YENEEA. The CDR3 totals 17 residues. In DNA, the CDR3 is TGTGCCAGCAGCTTAAATAACGGACACCTCTCCTACAATGAGCAGTTCTTC. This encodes CASSLNNGHLSYNEQFF.

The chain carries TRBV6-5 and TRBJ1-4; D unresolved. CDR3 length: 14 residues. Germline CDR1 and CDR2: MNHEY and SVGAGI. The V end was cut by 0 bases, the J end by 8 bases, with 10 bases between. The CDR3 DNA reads TGTGCCAGCAGTTACTCGAGGAAACCAGAAAAACTGTTTTTT. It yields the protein CASSYSRKPEKLFF.

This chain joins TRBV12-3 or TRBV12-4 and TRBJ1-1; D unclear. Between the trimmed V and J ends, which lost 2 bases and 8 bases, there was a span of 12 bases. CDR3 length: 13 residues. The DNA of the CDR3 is TGTGCCAGCAGTTTAAAGGTGGAGGCAGAAGCTTTCTTT. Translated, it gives CASSLKVEAEAFF.

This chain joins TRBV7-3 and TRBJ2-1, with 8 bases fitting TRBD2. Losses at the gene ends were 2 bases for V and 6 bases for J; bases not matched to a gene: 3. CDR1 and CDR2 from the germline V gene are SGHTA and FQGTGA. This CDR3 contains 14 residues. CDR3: CASSLAGGPNEQFF. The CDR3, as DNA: TGTGCCAGCAGCTTAGCGGGAGGTCCCAATGAGCAGTTCTTC.

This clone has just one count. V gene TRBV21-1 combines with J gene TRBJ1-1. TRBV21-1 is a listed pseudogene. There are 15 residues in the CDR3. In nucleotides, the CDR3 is TGTGCCAGCAGCAGGCAGGGGGGGCTGATCACTGAAGCTTTCTTT. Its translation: CASSRQGGLITEAFF.

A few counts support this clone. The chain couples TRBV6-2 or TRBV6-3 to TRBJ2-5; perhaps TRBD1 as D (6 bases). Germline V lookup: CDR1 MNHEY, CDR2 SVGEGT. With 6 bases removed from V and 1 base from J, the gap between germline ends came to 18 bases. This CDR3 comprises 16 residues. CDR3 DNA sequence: TGTGCCAGCAGCCTCCCCAGGACAGAGTCCCAAGAGACCCAGTACTTC. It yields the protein CASSLPRTESQETQYF.

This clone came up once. The CDR3 sequence: CASKTSGIRNEQFF. The CDR3 region has the DNA TGTGCCAGCAAGACTAGCGGGATTAGGAATGAGCAGTTCTTC. This chain connects TRBV2 to TRBJ2-1, with 11 bases lining up with TRBD2. The V gene's germline CDR1 is SNHLY and CDR2 FYNNEI. This CDR3 region has 14 residues. J lost 7 bases, V lost 7 bases, and 6 bases had no gene match.

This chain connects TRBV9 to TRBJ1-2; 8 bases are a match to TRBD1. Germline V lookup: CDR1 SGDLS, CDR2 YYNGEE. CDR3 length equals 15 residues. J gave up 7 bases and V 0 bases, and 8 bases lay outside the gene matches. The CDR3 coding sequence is TGTGCCAGCAGCGTAGACTGGCAGGGGGCAGGTGGCTACACCTTC. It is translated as CASSVDWQGAGGYTF.

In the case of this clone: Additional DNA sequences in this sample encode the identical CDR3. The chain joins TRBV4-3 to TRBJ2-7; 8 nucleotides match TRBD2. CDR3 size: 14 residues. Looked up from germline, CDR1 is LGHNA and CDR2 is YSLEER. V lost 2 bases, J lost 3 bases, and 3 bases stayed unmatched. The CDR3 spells CASSQLTSDYEQYF. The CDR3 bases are TGCGCCAGCAGCCAACTGACTAGCGACTACGAGCAGTACTTC.

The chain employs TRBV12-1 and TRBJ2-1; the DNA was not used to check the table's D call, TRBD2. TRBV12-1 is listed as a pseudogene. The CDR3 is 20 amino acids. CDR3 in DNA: TGTGCCAGCAGCTTTCGGGGACTAGCGGGAGGGCCCTCAAGGCACAATGAGCAGTTCTTC. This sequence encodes CASSFRGLAGGPSRHNEQFF.

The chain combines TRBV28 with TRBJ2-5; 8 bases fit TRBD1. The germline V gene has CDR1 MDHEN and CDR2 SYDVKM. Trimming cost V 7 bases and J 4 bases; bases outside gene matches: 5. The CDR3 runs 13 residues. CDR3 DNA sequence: TGTGCCAGCAAAGGGACAGGTTTAGAGACCCAGTACTTC. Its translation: CASKGTGLETQYF.

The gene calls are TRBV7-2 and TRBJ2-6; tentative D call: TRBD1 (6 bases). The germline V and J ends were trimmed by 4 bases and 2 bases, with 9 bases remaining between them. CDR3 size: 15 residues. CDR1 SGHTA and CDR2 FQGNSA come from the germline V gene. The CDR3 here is CASSSTGPGANVLTF. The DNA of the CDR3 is TGTGCCAGCAGCTCAACAGGGCCTGGGGCCAACGTCCTGACTTTC. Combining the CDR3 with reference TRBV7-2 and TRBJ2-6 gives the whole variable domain GAGVSQSPSNKVTEKGKDVELRCDPISGHTALYWYRQSLGQGLEFLIYFQGNSAPDKSGLPSDRFSAERTGGSVSTLTIQRTQQEDSAVYLCASSSTGPGANVLTFGAGSRLTVL.

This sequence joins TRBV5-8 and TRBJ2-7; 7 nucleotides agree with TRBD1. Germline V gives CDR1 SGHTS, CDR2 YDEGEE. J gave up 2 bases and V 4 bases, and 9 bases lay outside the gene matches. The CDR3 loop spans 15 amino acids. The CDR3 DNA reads TGTGCCAGCAGCCTGGGGACAGCCTTGACCTACGAGCAGTACTTC. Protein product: CASSLGTALTYEQYF.

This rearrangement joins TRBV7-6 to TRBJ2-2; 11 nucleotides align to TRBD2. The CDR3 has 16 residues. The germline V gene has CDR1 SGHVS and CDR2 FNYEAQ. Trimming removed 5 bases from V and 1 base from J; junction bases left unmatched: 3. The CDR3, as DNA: TGTGCCAGCAGCAGTCTAGCGGGGGGGAACACCGGGGAGCTGTTTTTT. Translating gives CASSSLAGGNTGELFF.